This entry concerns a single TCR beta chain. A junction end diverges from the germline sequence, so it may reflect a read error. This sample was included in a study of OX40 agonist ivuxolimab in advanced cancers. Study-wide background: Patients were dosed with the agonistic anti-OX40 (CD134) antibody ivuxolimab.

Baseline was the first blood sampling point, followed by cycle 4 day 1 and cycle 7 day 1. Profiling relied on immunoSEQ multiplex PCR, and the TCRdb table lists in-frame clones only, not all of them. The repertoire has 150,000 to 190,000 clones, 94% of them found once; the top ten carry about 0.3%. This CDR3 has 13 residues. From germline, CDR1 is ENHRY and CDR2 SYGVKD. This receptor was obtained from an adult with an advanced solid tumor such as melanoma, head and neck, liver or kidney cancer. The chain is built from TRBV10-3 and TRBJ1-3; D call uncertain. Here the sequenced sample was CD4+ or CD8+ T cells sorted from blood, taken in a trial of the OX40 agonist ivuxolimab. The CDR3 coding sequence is TGTGCCATCAGTGAGAGAGACGGAACCACCATATATTTT. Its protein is CAISERDGTTIYF.